This entry lists 15 T cell receptor beta chains sequenced from one sample in a study of blood T cell repertoires in COVID-19. The repertoire was sequenced with immunoSEQ multiplex PCR; TCRdb's copy has only in-frame clones and lacks some. The sample yields around 240,000 clones, 70% to 90% seen once. Sequences were obtained from peripheral blood. These receptors all come from a man aged 40-49 years with acute or convalescent COVID-19.

This chain joins TRBV28 and TRBJ2-3, with unresolved D. This CDR3 contains 14 residues. Germline values: CDR1 MDHEN, CDR2 SYDVKM. Trimming pared 1 base from V and 0 bases from J, leaving 5 bases between. CDR3 protein: CASSLSVSTDTQYF. The CDR3 bases are TGTGCCAGCAGTTTATCGGTCAGCACAGATACGCAGTATTTT.

This chain joins TRBV28 and TRBJ2-3, with TRBD1 identical over 9 bases. The CDR3 contains 15 residues. Germline loops: CDR1 MDHEN, CDR2 SYDVKM. The V gene end was trimmed by 5 bases and the J gene end by 4 bases; junction bases not matched to a gene: 7. In DNA, the CDR3 is TGTGCCAGCAGTCCCCCGGGACAGGGCTCAGATACGCAGTATTTT. As protein: CASSPPGQGSDTQYF.

This chain links TRBV10-2 with TRBJ1-2, with D maybe TRBD1 (6 bases). Trimming took off 0 bases at V and 5 bases at J, with 13 bases between the two ends. The CDR3 is 15 residues long. CDR1 and CDR2 from the germline V gene are WSHSY and SAAADI. The CDR3 DNA reads as TGCGCCAGCAGTGAGTCTAGAACAGGGAATTATGGCTACACCTTC. Translation gives CASSESRTGNYGYTF.

This chain connects TRBV5-8 to TRBJ1-2, with 9 bases identical to TRBD1. CDR1 is SGHTS, CDR2 YDEGEE, per germline. This CDR3 comprises 16 residues. V lost 0 bases, J lost 3 bases, and 6 bases stayed unmatched. The CDR3 DNA is TGTGCCAGCAGCTTGGAATGGGACAGGGACGACTATGGCTACACCTTC. As protein: CASSLEWDRDDYGYTF.

The genes are TRBV12-3 or TRBV12-4 and TRBJ2-1; no firm D call. There are 12 residues in the CDR3. Trimming pared 3 bases from V and 12 bases from J, leaving 12 bases between. Here the CDR3 DNA reads TGTGCCAGCAGTTTGGGCCCTCCTACGCAGTTCTTC. Translating it yields CASSLGPPTQFF.

The gene calls are TRBV4-1 and TRBJ1-4, with 11 bases lining up with TRBD1. V was pared by 0 bases and J by 4 bases, with 10 bases of the junction left unmatched. Germline V CDR1 and CDR2: MGHRA, YSYEKL. This CDR3 spans 19 amino acids. The chain's CDR3 is CASSQDGQGARPLNEKLFF. CDR3 in DNA: TGCGCCAGCAGCCAAGATGGACAGGGGGCCAGACCCCTTAATGAAAAACTGTTTTTT.

The chain is built from TRBV11-1 and TRBJ2-1; TRBD2 aligns across 8 bases. From germline, CDR1 is SGHAT and CDR2 FQDESV (reference sequence). The trim removed 0 bases at V and 4 bases at J, leaving 2 bases unmatched. The CDR3 sequence is 15 residues long. The DNA for the CDR3 is TGTGCCAGCAGCTTAGCTCGGGGGGGGTACAATGAGCAGTTCTTC. It specifies CASSLARGGYNEQFF.

Here the CDR3 DNA reads TGTGCCAGCAGTTTCGGTTGGACAGGGGGGCAGTACTTC. This sequence encodes CASSFGWTGGQYF. This chain connects TRBV28 to TRBJ2-7; 10 bases align to TRBD1. CDR3 length: 13 amino acids. J gave up 9 bases and V 3 bases, and 5 bases lay outside the gene matches. Germline V lookup: CDR1 MDHEN, CDR2 SYDVKM.

The CDR3 region is CASSYDPTSSEKLFF. The CDR3 DNA reads as TGTGCCAGCAGTTATGACCCCACTAGTAGTGAAAAACTGTTTTTT. This rearrangement joins TRBV5-4 to TRBJ1-4; D is unresolved. V was clipped by 5 bases and J by 7 bases, with 18 bases between them. The CDR3 loop spans 15 amino acids. In germline, CDR1 is SGHNT, CDR2 YYREEE (reference sequence).

J is TRBJ2-1 and V is TRBV7-7; 14 bases line up with TRBD2. The CDR3 is 15 amino acids. With 5 bases clipped from V and 7 bases from J, the junction kept 4 bases outside the gene matches. Germline CDR1 reads SSHAT; CDR2 reads FNYEAQ (reference sequence). CDR3 in amino acids: CASSPGTSGGNEQFF. The CDR3, as DNA: TGTGCCAGCAGCCCAGGGACTAGCGGGGGAAATGAGCAGTTCTTC. The full variable domain, in which reference TRBV7-7 and TRBJ2-1 provide the parts outside the CDR3, is GAGVSQSPRYKVTKRGQDVTLRCDPISSHATLYWYQQALGQGPEFLTYFNYEAQPDKSGLPSDRFSAERPEGSISTLTIQRTEQRDSAMYRCASSPGTSGGNEQFFGPGTRLTVL.

This chain joins TRBV29-1 and TRBJ1-1; 7 bases match TRBD1. The CDR3 runs 16 residues. Losses at the gene ends were 7 bases for V and 4 bases for J; bases not matched to a gene: 18. Germline V gives CDR1 SQVTM, CDR2 ANQGSEA. The DNA of the CDR3 is TGCAGCGCCGTGTCTCCGGGACAGAACTTCTTCACTGAAGCTTTCTTT. Translating it yields CSAVSPGQNFFTEAFF.

The chain employs TRBV11-2 and TRBJ1-1; D ambiguous. Deletions cut 3 bases from V and 4 bases from J, with 9 bases between. This CDR3 is built from 13 residues. Looked up from germline, CDR1 is SGHAT and CDR2 is FQNNGV. CDR3 nucleotide sequence: TGTGCCAGCAGCTTGGCGGTGAGCACTGAAGCTTTCTTT. Encoded protein: CASSLAVSTEAFF.

This chain links TRBV15 with TRBJ1-1; TRBD1 matches 8 bases. The V and J ends lost 2 bases and 4 bases, in that order; junction bases with no gene match: 6. Germline lookup yields CDR1 LNHNV and CDR2 YYDKDF (reference sequence). This CDR3 region has 15 residues. CDR3 bases: TGTGCCACCAGCAGAACATCCGGGACAGGCACTGAAGCTTTCTTT. Encoded protein: CATSRTSGTGTEAFF.

This clone was observed once. The rearrangement links TRBV10-3 to TRBJ1-2; 11 bases match TRBD1. Per germline, CDR1 ENHRY and CDR2 SYGVKD. Trimming removed 7 bases from V and 3 bases from J; junction bases left unmatched: 4. The CDR3 sequence is 14 residues long. CDR3 nucleotide sequence: TGTGCCATCACTAGGGACAGGGGGGACTATGGCTACACCTTC. Its translation is CAITRDRGDYGYTF.

This clone has just one count. The V gene is TRBV28, the J gene TRBJ1-2, with 7 bases that match TRBD1. The junction had 0 bases not matched to a gene; V was cut back by 5 bases and J by 3 bases. Germline CDR1 is MDHEN and CDR2 is SYDVKM. The CDR3 loop spans 12 amino acids. CDR3 nucleotides: TGTGCCAGCAGTCAGGGGGACTATGGCTACACCTTC. Translation: CASSQGDYGYTF.